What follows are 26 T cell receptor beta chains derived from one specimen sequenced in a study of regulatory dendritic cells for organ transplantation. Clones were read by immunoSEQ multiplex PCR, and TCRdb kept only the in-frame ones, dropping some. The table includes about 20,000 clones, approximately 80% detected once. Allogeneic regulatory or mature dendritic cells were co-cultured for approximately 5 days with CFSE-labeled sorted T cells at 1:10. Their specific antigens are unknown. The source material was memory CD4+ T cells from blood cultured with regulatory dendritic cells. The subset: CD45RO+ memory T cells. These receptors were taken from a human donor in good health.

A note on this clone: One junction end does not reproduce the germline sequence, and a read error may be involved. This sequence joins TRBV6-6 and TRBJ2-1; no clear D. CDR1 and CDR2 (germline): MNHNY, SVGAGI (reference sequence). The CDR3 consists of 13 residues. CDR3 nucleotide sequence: TGTGCCAGCAGAACCACGTCCAGCGCTAGTCGGCTCTTC. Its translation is CASRTTSSASRLF.

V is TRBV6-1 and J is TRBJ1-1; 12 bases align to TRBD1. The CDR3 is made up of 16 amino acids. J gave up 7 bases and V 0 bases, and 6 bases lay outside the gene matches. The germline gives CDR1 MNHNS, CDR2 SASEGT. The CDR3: CASSEALGQGASEAFF. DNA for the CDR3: TGTGCCAGCAGTGAAGCGCTGGGACAGGGGGCAAGTGAAGCTTTCTTT.

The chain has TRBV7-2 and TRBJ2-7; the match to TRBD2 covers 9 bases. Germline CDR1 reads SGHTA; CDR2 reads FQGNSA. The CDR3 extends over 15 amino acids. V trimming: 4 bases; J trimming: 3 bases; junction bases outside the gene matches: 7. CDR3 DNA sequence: TGTGCCAGCAGCTGGACCTCAGCGGGGGGCTACGAGCAGTACTTC. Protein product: CASSWTSAGGYEQYF.

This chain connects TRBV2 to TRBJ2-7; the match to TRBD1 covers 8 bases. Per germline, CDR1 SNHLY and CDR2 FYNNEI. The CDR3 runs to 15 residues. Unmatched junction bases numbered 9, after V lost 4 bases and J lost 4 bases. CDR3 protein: CASSVEDRVLYEQYF. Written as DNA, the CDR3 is TGTGCCAGCAGTGTGGAGGACAGGGTCTTATACGAGCAGTACTTC. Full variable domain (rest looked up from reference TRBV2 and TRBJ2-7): EPEVTQTPSHQVTQMGQEVILRCVPISNHLYFYWYRQILGQKVEFLVSFYNNEISEKSEIFDDQFSVERPDGSNFTLKIRSTKLEDSAMYFCASSVEDRVLYEQYFGPGTRLTVT.

The CDR3 bases are TGTGCCAGCAGCATAGGGCTCATTGGGAGCCAGCAGTACTTC. This sequence encodes CASSIGLIGSQQYF. V is TRBV7-2 and J is TRBJ2-7, with a possible D match to TRBD2 (5 bases). Germline V gene sequence: CDR1 SGHTA, CDR2 FQGNSA. There are 14 residues in the CDR3. Trimming stripped 5 bases from V and 8 bases from J, with 19 bases between.

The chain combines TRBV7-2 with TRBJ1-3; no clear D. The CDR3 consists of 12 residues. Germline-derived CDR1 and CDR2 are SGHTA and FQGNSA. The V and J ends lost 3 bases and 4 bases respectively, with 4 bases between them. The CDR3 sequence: CASSLQGNTIYF. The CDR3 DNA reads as TGTGCCAGCAGCTTGCAGGGAAACACCATATATTTT.

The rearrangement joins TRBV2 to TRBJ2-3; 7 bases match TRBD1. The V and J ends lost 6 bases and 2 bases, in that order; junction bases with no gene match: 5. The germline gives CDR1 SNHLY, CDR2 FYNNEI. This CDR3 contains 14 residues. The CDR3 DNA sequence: TGTGCCAGCAGCCGGACAGGCAACACAGATACGCAGTATTTT. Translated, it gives CASSRTGNTDTQYF.

Written as DNA, the CDR3 is TGTGCCACCAGCAGCAGGGCTAACTATGGCTACACCTTC. Protein sequence: CATSSRANYGYTF. V usage is TRBV15 and J usage is TRBJ1-2; a weak D match, TRBD1 (5 bases). The V gene lost 3 bases and the J gene lost 0 bases, with 5 bases spanning the gap. Germline V gene lookup returns CDR1 LNHNV and CDR2 YYDKDF (reference sequence). This CDR3 has 13 residues.

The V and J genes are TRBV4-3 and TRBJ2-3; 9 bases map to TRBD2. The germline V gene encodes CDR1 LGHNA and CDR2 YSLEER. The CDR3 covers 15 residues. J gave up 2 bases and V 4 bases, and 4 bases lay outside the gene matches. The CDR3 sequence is CASSPIAGATDTQYF. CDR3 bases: TGCGCCAGCAGCCCCATAGCGGGGGCCACAGATACGCAGTATTTT.

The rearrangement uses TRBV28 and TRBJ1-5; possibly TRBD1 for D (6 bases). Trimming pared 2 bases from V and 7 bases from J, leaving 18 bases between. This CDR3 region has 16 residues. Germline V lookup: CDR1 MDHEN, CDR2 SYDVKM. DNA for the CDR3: TGTGCCAGCAGTTTAGGAGGGTTTATACAGGGACAGCCCCAGCATTTT. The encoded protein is CASSLGGFIQGQPQHF.

The CDR3 spells CASSLGDGWAGNPDTQYF. CDR3 DNA: TGCGCCAGCAGCCTCGGAGACGGGTGGGCGGGAAACCCAGATACGCAGTATTTT. V and J are TRBV4-1 and TRBJ2-3, with D tentatively TRBD2 (6 bases). CDR1 MGHRA and CDR2 YSYEKL come from the germline V gene. The CDR3 runs to 18 residues. Trimming took 4 bases from V and 4 from J, leaving 24 bases between them.

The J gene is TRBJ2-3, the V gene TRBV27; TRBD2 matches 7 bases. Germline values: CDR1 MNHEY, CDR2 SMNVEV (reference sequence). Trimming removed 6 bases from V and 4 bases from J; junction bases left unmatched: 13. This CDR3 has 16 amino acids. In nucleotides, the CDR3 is TGTGCCAGCAGGAATATAGCGGGTACGGATCCAGATACGCAGTATTTT. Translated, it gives CASRNIAGTDPDTQYF.

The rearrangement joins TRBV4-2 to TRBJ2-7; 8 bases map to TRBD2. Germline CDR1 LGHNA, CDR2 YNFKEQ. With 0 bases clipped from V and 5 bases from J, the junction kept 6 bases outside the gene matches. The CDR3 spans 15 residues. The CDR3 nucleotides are TGTGCCAGCAGCCAAGAGAGAGCGGGAGTTAACGAGCAGTACTTC. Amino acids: CASSQERAGVNEQYF.

The CDR3 loop reads CASAFLGQRLTNEQFF. CDR3 DNA: TGTGCCAGCGCGTTTCTGGGACAGCGTTTAACCAATGAGCAGTTCTTC. The chain is built from TRBV2 and TRBJ2-1, with TRBD1 identical over 7 bases. V was clipped by 8 bases and J by 6 bases; unmatched bases: 16. The CDR3 is 16 amino acids. CDR1 is SNHLY and CDR2 is FYNNEI in the germline V gene.

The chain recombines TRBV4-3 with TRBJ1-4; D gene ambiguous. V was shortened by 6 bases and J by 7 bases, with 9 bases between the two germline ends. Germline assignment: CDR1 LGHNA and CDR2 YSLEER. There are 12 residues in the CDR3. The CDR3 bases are TGCGCCAGCAGTCATATACCTGAAAAACTGTTTTTT. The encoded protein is CASSHIPEKLFF.

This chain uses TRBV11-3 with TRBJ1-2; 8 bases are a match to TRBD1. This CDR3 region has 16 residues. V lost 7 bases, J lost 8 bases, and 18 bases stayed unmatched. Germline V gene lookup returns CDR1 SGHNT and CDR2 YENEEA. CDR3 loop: CASTPLIRGRIRGYTF. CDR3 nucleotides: TGTGCCAGCACCCCGTTAATCAGGGGGCGGATACGGGGCTACACCTTC.

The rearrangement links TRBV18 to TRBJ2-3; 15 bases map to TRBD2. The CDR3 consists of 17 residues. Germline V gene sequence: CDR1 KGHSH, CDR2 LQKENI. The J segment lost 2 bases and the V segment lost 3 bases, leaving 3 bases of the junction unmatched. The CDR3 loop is CASSPGTSGRITDTQYF. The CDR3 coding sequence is TGTGCCAGCTCACCGGGGACTAGCGGGAGGATCACAGATACGCAGTATTTT.

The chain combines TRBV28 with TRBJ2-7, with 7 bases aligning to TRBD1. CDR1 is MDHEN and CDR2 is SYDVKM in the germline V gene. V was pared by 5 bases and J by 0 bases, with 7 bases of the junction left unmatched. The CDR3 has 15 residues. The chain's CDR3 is CASSPGTEASYEQYF. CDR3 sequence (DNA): TGTGCCAGCAGTCCGGGGACAGAAGCCTCCTACGAGCAGTACTTC.

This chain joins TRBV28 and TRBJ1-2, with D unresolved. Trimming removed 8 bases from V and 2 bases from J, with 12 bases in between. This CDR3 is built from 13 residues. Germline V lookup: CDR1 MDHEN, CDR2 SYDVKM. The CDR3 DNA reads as TGTGCCAGCTTGTCGTGGTGGAACTATGGCTACACCTTC. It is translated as CASLSWWNYGYTF.

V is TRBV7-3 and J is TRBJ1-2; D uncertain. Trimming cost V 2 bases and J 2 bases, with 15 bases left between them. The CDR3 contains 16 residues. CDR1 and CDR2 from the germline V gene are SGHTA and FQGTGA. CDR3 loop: CASSLCDIGPNYGYTF. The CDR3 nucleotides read TGTGCCAGCAGCTTATGCGACATTGGACCAAACTATGGCTACACCTTC.

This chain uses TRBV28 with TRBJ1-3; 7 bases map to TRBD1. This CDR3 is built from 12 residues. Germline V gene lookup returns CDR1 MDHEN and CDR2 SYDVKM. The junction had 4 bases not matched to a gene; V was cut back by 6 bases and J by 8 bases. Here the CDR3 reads CASSRQGYTIYF. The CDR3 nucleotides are TGTGCCAGCAGCCGACAGGGTTACACCATATATTTT.

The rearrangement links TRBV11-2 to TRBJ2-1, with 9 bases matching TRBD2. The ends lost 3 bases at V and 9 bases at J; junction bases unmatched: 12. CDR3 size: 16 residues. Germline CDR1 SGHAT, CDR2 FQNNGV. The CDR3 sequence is CASSLSPRGGFGEQFF. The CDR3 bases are TGTGCCAGCAGCTTGAGTCCGCGGGGGGGCTTTGGTGAGCAGTTCTTC.

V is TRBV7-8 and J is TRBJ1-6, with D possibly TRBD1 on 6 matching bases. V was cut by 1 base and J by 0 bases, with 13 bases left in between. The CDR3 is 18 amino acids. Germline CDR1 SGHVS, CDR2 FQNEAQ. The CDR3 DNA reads TGTGCCAGCAGCTTAGGTTCAGGGGTCAGCTCCTATAATTCACCCCTCCACTTT. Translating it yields CASSLGSGVSSYNSPLHF.

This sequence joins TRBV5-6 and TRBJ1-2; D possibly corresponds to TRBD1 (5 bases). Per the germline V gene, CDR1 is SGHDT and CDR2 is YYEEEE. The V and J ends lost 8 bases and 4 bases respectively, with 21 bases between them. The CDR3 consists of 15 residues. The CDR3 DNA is TGTGCCAGTGGGTCTGAGGCGGGGCTCGGCTATGGCTACACCTTC. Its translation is CASGSEAGLGYGYTF.

The CDR3 sequence: CASSAGQGEPGELFF. Here the CDR3 DNA reads TGTGCCAGCAGCGCGGGACAGGGGGAACCCGGGGAGCTGTTTTTT. The rearrangement uses TRBV9 and TRBJ2-2, with 11 bases identical to TRBD1. Germline V lookup: CDR1 SGDLS, CDR2 YYNGEE. Trimming cost V 3 bases and J 6 bases; bases outside gene matches: 4. The CDR3 contains 15 residues.

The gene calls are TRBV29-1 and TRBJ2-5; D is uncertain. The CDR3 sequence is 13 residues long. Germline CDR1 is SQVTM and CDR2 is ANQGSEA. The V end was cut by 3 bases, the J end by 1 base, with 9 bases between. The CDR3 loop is CSVDAVPQETQYF. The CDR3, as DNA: TGCAGCGTTGATGCGGTCCCCCAAGAGACCCAGTACTTC. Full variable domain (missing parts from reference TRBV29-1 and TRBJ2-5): SAVISQKPSRDICQRGTSLTIQCQVDSQVTMMFWYRQQPGQSLTLIATANQGSEATYESGFVIDKFPISRPNLTFSTLTVSNMSPEDSSIYLCSVDAVPQETQYFGPGTRLLVL.